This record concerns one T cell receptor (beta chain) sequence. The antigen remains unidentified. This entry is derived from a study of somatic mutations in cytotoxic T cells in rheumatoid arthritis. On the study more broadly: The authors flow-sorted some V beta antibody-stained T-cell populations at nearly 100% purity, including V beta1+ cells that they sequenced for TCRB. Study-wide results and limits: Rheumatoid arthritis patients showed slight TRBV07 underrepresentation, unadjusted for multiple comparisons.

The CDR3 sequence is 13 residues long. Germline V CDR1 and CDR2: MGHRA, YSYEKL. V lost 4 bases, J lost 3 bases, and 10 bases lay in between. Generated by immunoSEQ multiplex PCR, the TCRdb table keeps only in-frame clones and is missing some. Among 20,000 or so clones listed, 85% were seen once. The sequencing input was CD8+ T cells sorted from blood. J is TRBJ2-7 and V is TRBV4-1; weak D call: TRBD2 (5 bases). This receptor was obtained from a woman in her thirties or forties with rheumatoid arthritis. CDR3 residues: CASSPDYGYEQYF. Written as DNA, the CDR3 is TGCGCCAGCAGCCCCGACTACGGCTACGAGCAGTACTTC.